Sequencing of this T cell receptor beta chain was carried out in a study of cytomegalovirus exposure and HLA in healthy donors. Study overall: Across some 400 genotyped donors, over 70% landed in the Caucasian-associated ancestry cluster. Findings and caveats of the study: Later analysis found that TCR beta chains associated with HLA were more clonally expanded than other, equally common chains. Later on, an analysis found that several of the most significant clusters appeared to be linked to common viral pathogens, which included parvovirus B19. In an earlier analysis, in under 700 donors, most V segments appeared productive either ~87% or ~30% of the time.

Worth noting for this clone: What it recognizes is unknown.

13 Jbeta primers and 60 Vbeta primers were used for the PCR. The protocol was immunoSEQ multiplex PCR, while the TCRdb copy is restricted to in-frame clones and leaves out a portion. The sample yields hundreds of thousands of clones, 70% to 90% seen once. Germline-derived CDR1 and CDR2 are SGDLS and YYNGEE. Losses at the gene ends were 5 bases for V and 3 bases for J; bases not matched to a gene: 14. CDR3 length: 17 amino acids. The V and J genes are TRBV9 and TRBJ1-2; 9 bases line up with TRBD1. The sequenced sample consisted of PBMCs. The TCR sequence derives from a woman in her late teens or twenties in good health and CMV-seronegative. The CDR3 coding sequence is TGTGCCAGCAGAAACACGGAGGGGACAGGGCCTCACTATGGCTACACCTTC. It codes for CASRNTEGTGPHYGYTF.